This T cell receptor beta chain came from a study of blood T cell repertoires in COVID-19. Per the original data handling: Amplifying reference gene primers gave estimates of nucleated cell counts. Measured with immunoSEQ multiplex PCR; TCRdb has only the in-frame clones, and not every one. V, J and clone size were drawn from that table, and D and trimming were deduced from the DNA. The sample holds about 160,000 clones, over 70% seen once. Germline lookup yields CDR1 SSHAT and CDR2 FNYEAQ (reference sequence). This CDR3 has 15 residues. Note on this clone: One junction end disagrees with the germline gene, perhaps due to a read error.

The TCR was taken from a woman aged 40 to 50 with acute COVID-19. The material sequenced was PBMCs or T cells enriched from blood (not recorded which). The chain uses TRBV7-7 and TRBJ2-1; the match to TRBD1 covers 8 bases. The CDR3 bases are TGTGCTAGCAGCTCCGGACAGGGAGTTAAGTATGAGCAGTTCTTC. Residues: CASSSGQGVKYEQFF.